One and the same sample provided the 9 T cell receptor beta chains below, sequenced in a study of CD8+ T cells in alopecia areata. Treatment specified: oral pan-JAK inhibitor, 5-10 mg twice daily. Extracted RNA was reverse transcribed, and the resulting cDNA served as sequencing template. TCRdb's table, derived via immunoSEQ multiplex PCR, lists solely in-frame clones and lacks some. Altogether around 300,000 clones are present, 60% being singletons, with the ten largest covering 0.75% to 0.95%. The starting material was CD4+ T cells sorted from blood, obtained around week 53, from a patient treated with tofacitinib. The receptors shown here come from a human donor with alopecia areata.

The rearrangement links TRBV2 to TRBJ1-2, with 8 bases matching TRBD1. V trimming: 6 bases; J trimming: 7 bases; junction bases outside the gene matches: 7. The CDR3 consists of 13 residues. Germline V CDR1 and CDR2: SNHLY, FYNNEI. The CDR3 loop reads CASRDRAKVGYTF. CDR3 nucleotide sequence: TGTGCCAGCAGGGACAGGGCAAAGGTTGGCTACACCTTC.

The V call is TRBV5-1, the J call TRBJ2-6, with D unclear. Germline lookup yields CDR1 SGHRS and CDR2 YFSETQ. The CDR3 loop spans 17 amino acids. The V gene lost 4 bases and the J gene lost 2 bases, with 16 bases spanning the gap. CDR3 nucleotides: TGCGCCAGCAGCCCAAAACCCGCTGGTACTGGGGCCAACGTCCTGACTTTC. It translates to CASSPKPAGTGANVLTF.

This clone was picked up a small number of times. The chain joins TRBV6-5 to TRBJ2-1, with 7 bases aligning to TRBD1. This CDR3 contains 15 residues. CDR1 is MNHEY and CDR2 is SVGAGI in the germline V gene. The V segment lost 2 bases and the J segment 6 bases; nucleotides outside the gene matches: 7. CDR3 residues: CASSYLPGTVNEQFF. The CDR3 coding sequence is TGTGCCAGCAGTTACCTCCCCGGGACAGTCAATGAGCAGTTCTTC.

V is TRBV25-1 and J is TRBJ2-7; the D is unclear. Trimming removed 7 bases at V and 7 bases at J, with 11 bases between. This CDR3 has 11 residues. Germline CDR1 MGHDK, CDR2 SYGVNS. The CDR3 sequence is CASINVGEQYF. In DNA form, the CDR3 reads TGTGCCAGCATCAACGTAGGGGAGCAGTACTTC.

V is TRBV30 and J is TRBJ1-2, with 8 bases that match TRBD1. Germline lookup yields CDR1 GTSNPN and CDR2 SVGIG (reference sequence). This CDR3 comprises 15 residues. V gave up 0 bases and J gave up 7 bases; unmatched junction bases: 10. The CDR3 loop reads CAWSVRQGSGSGYTF. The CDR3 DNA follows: TGTGCCTGGAGTGTACGACAGGGGTCCGGGTCTGGCTACACCTTC.

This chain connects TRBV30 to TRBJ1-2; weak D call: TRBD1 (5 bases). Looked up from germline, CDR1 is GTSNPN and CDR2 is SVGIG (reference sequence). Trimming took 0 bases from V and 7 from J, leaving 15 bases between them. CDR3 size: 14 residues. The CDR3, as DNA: TGTGCCTGGAGTGTAACGGGACCCCGGGCTGGCTACACCTTC. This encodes CAWSVTGPRAGYTF. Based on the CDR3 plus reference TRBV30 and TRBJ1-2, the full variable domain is SQTIHQWPATLVQPVGSPLSLECTVEGTSNPNLYWYRQAAGRGLQLLFYSVGIGQISSEVPQNLSASRPQDRQFILSSKKLLLSDSGFYLCAWSVTGPRAGYTFGSGTRLTVV.

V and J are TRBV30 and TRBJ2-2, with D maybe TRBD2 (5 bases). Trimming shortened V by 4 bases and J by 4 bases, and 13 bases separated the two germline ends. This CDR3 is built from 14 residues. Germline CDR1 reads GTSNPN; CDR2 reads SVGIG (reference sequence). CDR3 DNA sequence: TGTGCCTGGAACGCAGGACTCCCCACCGGGGAGCTGTTTTTT. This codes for CAWNAGLPTGELFF.

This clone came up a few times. CDR3 DNA sequence: TGCAGCGTTCAGAATAGCAATCAGCCCCAGCATTTT. Translated, it gives CSVQNSNQPQHF. The V gene is TRBV29-1, the J gene TRBJ1-5; D uncertain. Germline CDR1 and CDR2: SQVTM and ANQGSEA. This CDR3 is built from 12 residues. Trimming stripped 5 bases from V and 0 bases from J, with 5 bases between.

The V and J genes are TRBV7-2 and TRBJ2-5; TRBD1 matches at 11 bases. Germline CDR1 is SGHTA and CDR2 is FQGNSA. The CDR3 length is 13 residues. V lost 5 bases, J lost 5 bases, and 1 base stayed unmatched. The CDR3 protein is CASSGDRGETQYF. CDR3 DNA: TGTGCCAGCAGCGGGGACAGGGGGGAGACCCAGTACTTC.